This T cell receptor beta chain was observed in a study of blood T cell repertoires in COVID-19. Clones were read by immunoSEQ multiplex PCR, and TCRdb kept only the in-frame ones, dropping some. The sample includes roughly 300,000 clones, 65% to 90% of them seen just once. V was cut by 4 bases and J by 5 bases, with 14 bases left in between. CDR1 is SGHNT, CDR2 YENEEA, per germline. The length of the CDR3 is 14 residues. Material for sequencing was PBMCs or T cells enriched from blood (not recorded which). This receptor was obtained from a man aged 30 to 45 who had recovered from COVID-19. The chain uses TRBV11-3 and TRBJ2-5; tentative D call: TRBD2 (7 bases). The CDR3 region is CASSSRGGGETQYF. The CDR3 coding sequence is TGTGCCAGCAGCTCACGCGGGGGCGGGGAGACCCAGTACTTC.